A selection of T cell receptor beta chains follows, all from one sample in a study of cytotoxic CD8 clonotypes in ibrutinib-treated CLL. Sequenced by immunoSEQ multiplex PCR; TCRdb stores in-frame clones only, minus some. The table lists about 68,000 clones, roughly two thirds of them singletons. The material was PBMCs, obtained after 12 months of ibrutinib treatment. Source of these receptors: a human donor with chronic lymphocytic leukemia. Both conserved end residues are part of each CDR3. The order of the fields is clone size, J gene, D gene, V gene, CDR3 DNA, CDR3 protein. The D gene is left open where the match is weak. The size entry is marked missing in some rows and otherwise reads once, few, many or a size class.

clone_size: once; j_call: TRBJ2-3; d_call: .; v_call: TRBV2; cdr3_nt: TGTGCCAGCAGCGTCGCTGGTGTCCGCACAGATACGCAGTATTTT; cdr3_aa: CASSVAGVRTDTQYF
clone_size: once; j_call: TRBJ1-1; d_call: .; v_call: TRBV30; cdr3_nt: TGTGCCTGGGGATGGGGGGAAGCTTTCTTT; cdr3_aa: CAWGWGEAFF
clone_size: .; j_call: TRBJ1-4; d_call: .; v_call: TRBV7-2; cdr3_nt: TGTGCCAGCAGCTTGGGGCGGGGAGGGGGTAATGAAAAACTGTTTTTT; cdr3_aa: CASSLGRGGGNEKLFF
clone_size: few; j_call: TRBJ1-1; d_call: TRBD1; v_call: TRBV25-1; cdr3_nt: TGTGCCAGCAGCAGGGGGCTCGGCACTGAAGCTTTCTTT; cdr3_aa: CASSRGLGTEAFF
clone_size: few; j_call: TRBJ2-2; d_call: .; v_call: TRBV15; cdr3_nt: TGTGCCACCAGAGAGGGCAGTACAGCCGGGGAGCTGTTTTTT; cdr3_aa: CATREGSTAGELFF
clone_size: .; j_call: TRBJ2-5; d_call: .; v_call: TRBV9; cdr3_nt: TGTGCCAGCAGCCCAGACCCCCGGGGAACCCAGTACTTC; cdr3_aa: CASSPDPRGTQYF
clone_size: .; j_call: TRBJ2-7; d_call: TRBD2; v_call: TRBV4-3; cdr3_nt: TGCGCCAGCAGCCAAGGGGGGGGGAAGTCCTACGAGCAGTACTTC; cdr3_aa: CASSQGGGKSYEQYF
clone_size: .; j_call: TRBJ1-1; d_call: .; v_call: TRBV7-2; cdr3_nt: TGTGCCAGCAGCGAGGACCTAAGGAACACTGAAGCTTTCTTT; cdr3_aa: CASSEDLRNTEAFF
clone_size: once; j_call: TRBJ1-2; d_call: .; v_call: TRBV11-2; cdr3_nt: TGTGCCAGCAGCAGAACCGGGGCCGCCCTTGGCTACACCTTC; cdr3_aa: CASSRTGAALGYTF
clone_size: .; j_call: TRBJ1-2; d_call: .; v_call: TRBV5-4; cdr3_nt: TGTGCCAGCACCCCATCACAAGGGAATAACTATGGCTACACCTTC; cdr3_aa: CASTPSQGNNYGYTF
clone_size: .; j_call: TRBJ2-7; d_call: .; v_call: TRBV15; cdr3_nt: TGTGCCACCAGCAGAGGGGCCGGGGAAACCTACGAGCAGTACTTC; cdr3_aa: CATSRGAGETYEQYF
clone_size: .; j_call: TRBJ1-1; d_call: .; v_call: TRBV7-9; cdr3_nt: TGTGCCAGCAGCTTTAGTGTCCCGAACACTGAAGCTTTCTTT; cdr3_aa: CASSFSVPNTEAFF
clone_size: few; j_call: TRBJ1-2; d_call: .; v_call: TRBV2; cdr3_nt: TGTGCCAGCAGTGACCGGGGGAGTAGCTATGGCTACACCTTC; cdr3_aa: CASSDRGSSYGYTF
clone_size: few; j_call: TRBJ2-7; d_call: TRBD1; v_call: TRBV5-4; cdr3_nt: TGTGCCAGCAGCTCCCTGGGACAGACCTACGAGCAGTACTTC; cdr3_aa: CASSSLGQTYEQYF
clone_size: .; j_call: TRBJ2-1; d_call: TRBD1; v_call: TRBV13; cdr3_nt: TGTGCCAGCAGCCCCCTAGGACAGGGAAGTGAGCAGTTCTTC; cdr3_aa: CASSPLGQGSEQFF
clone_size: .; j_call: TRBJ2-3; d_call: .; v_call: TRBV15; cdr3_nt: TGTACCACCAGCAGAGTACAGGCAAGCACAGATACGCAGTATTTT; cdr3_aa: CTTSRVQASTDTQYF
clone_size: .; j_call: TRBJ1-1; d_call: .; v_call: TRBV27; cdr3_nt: TGTGCCAGCAGTTTTTCGTTGCGGAGAGGGGGACGGAACACTGAAGCTTTCTTT; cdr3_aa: CASSFSLRRGGRNTEAFF
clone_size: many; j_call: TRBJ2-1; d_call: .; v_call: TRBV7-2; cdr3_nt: TGTGCCAGCAGCTTACGTCTGAGGGGCGAGCAGTTCTTC; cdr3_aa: CASSLRLRGEQFF
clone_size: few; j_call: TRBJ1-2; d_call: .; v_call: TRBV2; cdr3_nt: TGTGCCAGCAAAAGAGGGCAGAATAACTATGGCTACACCTTC; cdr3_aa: CASKRGQNNYGYTF
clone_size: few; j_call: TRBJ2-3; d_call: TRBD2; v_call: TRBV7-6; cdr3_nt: TGTGCCAGCAGCTTACTAAGCGGGGATGGGGATACGCAGTATTTT; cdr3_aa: CASSLLSGDGDTQYF
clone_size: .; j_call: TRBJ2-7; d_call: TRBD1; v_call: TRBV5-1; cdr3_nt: TGCGCCAGCAGCCCAACCGGGACAGGGGGCAGCGAGCAGTACTTC; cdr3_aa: CASSPTGTGGSEQYF
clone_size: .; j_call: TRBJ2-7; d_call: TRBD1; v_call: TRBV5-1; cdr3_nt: TGCGCCAGCAGCGGGACAGGAACCTACGAGCAGTACTTC; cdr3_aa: CASSGTGTYEQYF
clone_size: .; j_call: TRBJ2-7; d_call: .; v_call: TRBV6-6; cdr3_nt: TGTGTCAGCTTAAATCACGTGGGGTTCTACGAGCAGTACTTC; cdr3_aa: CVSLNHVGFYEQYF
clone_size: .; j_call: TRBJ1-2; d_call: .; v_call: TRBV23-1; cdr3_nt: TGCGCCAGCATTCCGGGGGGGCGAAGCGATTCCAAAATTAACTATGGCTACACCTTC; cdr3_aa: CASIPGGRSDSKINYGYTF
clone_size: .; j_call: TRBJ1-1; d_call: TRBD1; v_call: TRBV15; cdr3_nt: TGTGCCACCAGCAGGGACAGGACCGCTAGACAGGGAAAAGCTTTCTTT; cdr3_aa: CATSRDRTARQGKAFF
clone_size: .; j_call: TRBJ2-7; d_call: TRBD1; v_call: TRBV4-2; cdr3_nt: TGTGCCAGCAGCCTTACCGGGACAGCCTACGAGCAGTACTTC; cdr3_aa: CASSLTGTAYEQYF
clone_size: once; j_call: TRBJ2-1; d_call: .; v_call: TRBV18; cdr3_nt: TGTGCCAGCTCACGTTTTGCTGAGTCGCAGGGTAATGAGCAGTTCTTC; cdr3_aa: CASSRFAESQGNEQFF
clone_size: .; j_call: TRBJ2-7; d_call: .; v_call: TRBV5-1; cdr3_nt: TGCGCCAGCAGCTGCCCCTACGAGCAGTACTTC; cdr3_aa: CASSCPYEQYF
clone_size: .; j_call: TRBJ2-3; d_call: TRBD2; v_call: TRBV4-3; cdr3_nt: TGCGCCAGCAGCCCAGCGGGGGGGCGTGATACGCAGTATTTT; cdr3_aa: CASSPAGGRDTQYF
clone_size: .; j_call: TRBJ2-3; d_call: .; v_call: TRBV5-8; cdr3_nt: TGTGCCAGCAGCTTGGTTAGTCCTCAAAGCACAGATACGCAGTATTTT; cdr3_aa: CASSLVSPQSTDTQYF
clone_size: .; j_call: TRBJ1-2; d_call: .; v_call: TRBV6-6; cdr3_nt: TGTGCCAGCAGGGGAACAGAGCGGTACTATGGCTACACCTTC; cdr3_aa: CASRGTERYYGYTF
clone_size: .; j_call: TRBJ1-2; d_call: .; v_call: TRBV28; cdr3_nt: TGTGCCAGCAGTTTACGGGGGGCTAACTATGGCTACACCTTC; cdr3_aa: CASSLRGANYGYTF
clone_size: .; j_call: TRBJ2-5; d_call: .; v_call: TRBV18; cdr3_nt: TGTGCCAGCTCACCAGGTGGCGGGCGGACTCAAGAGACCCAGTACTTC; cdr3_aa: CASSPGGGRTQETQYF
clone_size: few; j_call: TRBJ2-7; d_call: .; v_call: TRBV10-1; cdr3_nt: TGCGCCAGCAGTGCCGGGACCACAAGGGGCGAGCAGTACTTC; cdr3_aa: CASSAGTTRGEQYF
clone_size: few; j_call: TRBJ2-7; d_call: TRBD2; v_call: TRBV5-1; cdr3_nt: TGCGCCAGCAGCTTGGCCCCGACTAGCGGGGGGGTGTCCTACGAGCAGTACTTC; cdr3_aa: CASSLAPTSGGVSYEQYF
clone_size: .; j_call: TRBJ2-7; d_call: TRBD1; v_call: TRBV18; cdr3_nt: TGTGCCAGCTCACCCACAGGGGTCAACGAGCAGTACTTC; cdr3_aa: CASSPTGVNEQYF
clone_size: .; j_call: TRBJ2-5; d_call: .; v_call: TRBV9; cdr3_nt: TGTGCCAGCAGCGTACCCCAGTTCCGGGGGGCGGTTAAGACCCAGTACTTC; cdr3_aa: CASSVPQFRGAVKTQYF
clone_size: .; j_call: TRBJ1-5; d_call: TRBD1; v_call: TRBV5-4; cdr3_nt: TGTGCCAGCAGCTTACAGGGGGTTAGCAATCAGCCCCAGCATTTT; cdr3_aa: CASSLQGVSNQPQHF
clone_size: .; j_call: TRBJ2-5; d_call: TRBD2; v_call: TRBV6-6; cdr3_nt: TGTGCCAGCAGCTCAGAACTAGCGGGGCTCCAAGAGACCCAGTACTTC; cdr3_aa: CASSSELAGLQETQYF
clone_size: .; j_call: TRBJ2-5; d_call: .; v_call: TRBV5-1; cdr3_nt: TGCGCCAGCAGCACCGGGACGGGATTCCAAGAGACCCAGTACTTC; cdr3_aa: CASSTGTGFQETQYF
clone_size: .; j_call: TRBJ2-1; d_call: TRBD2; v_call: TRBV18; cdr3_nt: TGTGCCAGCTCACCGGGACTAGCGGGGGGCAACTCCTACAATGAGCAGTTCTTC; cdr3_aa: CASSPGLAGGNSYNEQFF
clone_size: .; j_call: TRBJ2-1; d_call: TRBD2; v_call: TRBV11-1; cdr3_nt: TGTGCCAGCGCCCCAGGGACTATTGATGGGGATGAGCAGTTCTTC; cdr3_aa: CASAPGTIDGDEQFF
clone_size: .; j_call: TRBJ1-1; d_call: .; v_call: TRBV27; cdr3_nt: TGTGCCAGCAGTTTGGTAGAGAACACTGAAGCTTTCTTT; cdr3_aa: CASSLVENTEAFF
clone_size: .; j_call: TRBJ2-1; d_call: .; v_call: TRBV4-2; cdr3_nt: TGTGCCAGCAGCCCCAACCCGGGACACCCGAGCTCCTACAATGAGCAGTTCTTC; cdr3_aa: CASSPNPGHPSSYNEQFF
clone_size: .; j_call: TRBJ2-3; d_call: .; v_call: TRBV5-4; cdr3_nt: TGTGCCAGCAGCTTCGGCAGACTCACAGATACGCAGTATTTT; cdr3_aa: CASSFGRLTDTQYF
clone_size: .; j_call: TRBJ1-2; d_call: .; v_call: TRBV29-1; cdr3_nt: TGCAGCGTTGAGGGATCTAGCTATGGCTACACCTTC; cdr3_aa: CSVEGSSYGYTF
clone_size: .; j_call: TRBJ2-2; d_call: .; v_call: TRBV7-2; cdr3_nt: TGTGCCAGCAGCTTAGCACTGACTCGGTCGAACACCGGGGAGCTGTTTTTT; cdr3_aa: CASSLALTRSNTGELFF
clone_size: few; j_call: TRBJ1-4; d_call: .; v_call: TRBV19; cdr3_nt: TGTGCCAGCCGTTTCTCGAGGGGGACTAATGAAAAACTGTTTTTT; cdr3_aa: CASRFSRGTNEKLFF
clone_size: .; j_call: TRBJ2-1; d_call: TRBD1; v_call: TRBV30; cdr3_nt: TGTGCCTGGAGTATAAGGACAGGGGGCGCGGGGAATGAGCAGTTCTTC; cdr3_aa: CAWSIRTGGAGNEQFF
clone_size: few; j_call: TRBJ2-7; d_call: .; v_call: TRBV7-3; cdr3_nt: TGTGCCAGCAGCTCCTCGGACAGCTACGAGCAGTACTTC; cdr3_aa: CASSSSDSYEQYF